The clone carrying this T cell receptor beta chain has a handful of counts. Together with a sample-barcoded 5' primer, a J-beta primer mix was included in a second PCR lasting roughly 6 to 12 cycles. A single record per CDR3 protein comes from TCRdb applying MiXCR to the 5' RACE reads. The sample holds 800,000 or so distinct CDR3 sequences, around 25% seen once. The CDR3 runs 17 residues. Germline CDR1 and CDR2: MNHEY and SMNVEV (reference sequence). This record comes from a study of blood T cells in healthy people across ages. The data also belong to a second study, concerning T cells of mothers and their children.

The TCR originated in a boy between 10 and 17 years old in good health. The sequencing input was blood. This chain joins TRBV27 and TRBJ2-7; tentatively, D is TRBD2 (7 bases). The DNA matches TRBJ2-1 better at its end, which makes the J call doubtful. CDR3 sequence reads: CATRGLIEGGLFNEQFF. The CDR3, as DNA: TGTGCCACCAGGGGACTAATAGAAGGTGGGTTATTCAATGAGCAGTTCTTC.